The 18 T cell receptor beta chains listed next were all sequenced from one sample in a study of quantifying T cell responses using KT2 cells. Study in general: TCR alpha and beta constant-region primers primed reverse transcription of RNA.

A single-stranded UMI oligo with SP2 sequence was ligated to cDNA 3' ends. An equimolar mix of RC1.1 and RC1.2 primed the beta chain across TRBC1 and TRBC2. A single record per CDR3 protein comes from TCRdb applying MiXCR to the UMI-ligation and nested PCR reads. Of just under 50,000 distinct CDR3 sequences in the sample, around 10% were seen once. Material: PBMCs spiked with cells of the T cell clone KT2. All receptors derive from a human donor.

This clonotype was counted once. The genes are TRBV4-1 and TRBJ1-4; D is unclear. Germline-derived CDR1 and CDR2 are MGHRA and YSYEKL. Trimming cost V 4 bases and J 8 bases, with 11 bases left between them. The CDR3 has 13 amino acids. The CDR3 DNA reads TGCGCCAGCAGCCCCAGATTGATGGAAAAACTGTTTTTT. Translated: CASSPRLMEKLFF.

V gene TRBV20-1 combines with J gene TRBJ2-1; 9 bases align to TRBD1. The CDR3 length is 18 residues. CDR1 and CDR2 (germline): DFQATT, SNEGSKA (reference sequence). V trimming: 1 base; J trimming: 9 bases; junction bases outside the gene matches: 19. DNA of the CDR3: TGCAGTGCTAGAGTAGGGACAGGGAAGGGGGACCAGGGGAGTGAGCAGTTCTTC. It yields the protein CSARVGTGKGDQGSEQFF.

This clonotype has at least ten counts. The chain joins TRBV29-1 to TRBJ1-5, with TRBD1 identical over 8 bases. V lost 4 bases, J lost 6 bases, and 14 bases stayed unmatched. This CDR3 region has 16 residues. The germline V gene encodes CDR1 SQVTM and CDR2 ANQGSEA. The CDR3 nucleotides read TGCAGCGTTGTAGTATCTGGACAGGGCGATTTTCAGCCCCAGCATTTT. Protein: CSVVVSGQGDFQPQHF.

J is TRBJ2-7 and V is TRBV5-1; 7 bases agree with TRBD1. The germline V gene has CDR1 SGHRS and CDR2 YFSETQ. Germline trimming cut 3 bases from V and 0 bases from J; bases unmatched to any gene: 6. The CDR3 is 15 amino acids. CDR3 in amino acids: CASSWGTVSSYEQYF. In nucleotides, the CDR3 is TGCGCCAGCAGCTGGGGGACAGTGAGCTCCTACGAGCAGTACTTC.

This clonotype was counted ten times or more. This chain connects TRBV29-1 to TRBJ2-3, with TRBD2 matching 8 bases. The trim removed 5 bases at V and 4 bases at J, leaving 5 bases unmatched. Germline CDR1 is SQVTM and CDR2 is ANQGSEA. This CDR3 region has 13 residues. The CDR3 is CSVRSGSADTQYF. For the CDR3, the DNA is TGCAGCGTTCGAAGCGGGAGTGCAGATACGCAGTATTTT.

This sequence joins TRBV5-4 and TRBJ1-1, with D possibly matching TRBD1 (6 bases). CDR1 and CDR2 from the germline V gene are SGHNT and YYREEE (reference sequence). The CDR3 covers 16 residues. The V and J ends lost 5 bases and 5 bases respectively, with 22 bases between them. CDR3 loop: CASSREGRRGGTEAFF. The CDR3, as DNA: TGTGCCAGCAGTAGGGAGGGCCGCAGGGGAGGAACTGAAGCTTTCTTT.

This clonotype was recorded at least ten times. The gene calls are TRBV20-1 and TRBJ2-7; tentative D call: TRBD2 (5 bases). The CDR3 contains 13 residues. Germline values: CDR1 DFQATT, CDR2 SNEGSKA (reference sequence). V lost 7 bases, J lost 0 bases, and 13 bases lay in between. DNA for the CDR3: TGCAGTGTCCGCCCGGGGAACTCCTACGAGCAGTACTTC. Residues: CSVRPGNSYEQYF.

This clonotype was seen more than once but under ten times. CDR3 amino acids: CASRKAGTDGEQFF. CDR3 in DNA: TGTGCCAGCAGAAAAGCGGGCACAGACGGGGAGCAGTTCTTC. The chain has TRBV6-2 or TRBV6-3 and TRBJ2-1; D is perhaps TRBD2 (6 bases). Germline V gene data show CDR1 as MNHEY and CDR2 as SVGEGT. The length of the CDR3 is 14 residues. Trimming cost V 6 bases and J 10 bases, with 19 bases left between them.

This clonotype was counted many times. The chain is built from TRBV3-1 and TRBJ1-4; TRBD1 agrees at 7 bases. There are 16 residues in the CDR3. The J segment lost 2 bases and the V segment lost 3 bases, leaving 6 bases of the junction unmatched. Germline CDR1 is LGHDT and CDR2 is YNNKEL (reference sequence). The CDR3 loop is CASSQELTGTNEKLFF. The CDR3 nucleotides are TGTGCCAGCAGCCAGGAACTGACAGGGACTAATGAAAAACTGTTTTTT.

V and J are TRBV2 and TRBJ1-1; 8 bases map to TRBD1. The junction had 5 bases not matched to a gene; V was cut back by 7 bases and J by 4 bases. The CDR3 covers 13 residues. Germline CDR1 reads SNHLY; CDR2 reads FYNNEI. As DNA, the CDR3 is TGTGCCAGCAATGGACAGGGTGGCACTGAAGCTTTCTTT. Protein product: CASNGQGGTEAFF.

This clonotype showed up many times. This chain links TRBV11-3 with TRBJ2-1; 13 bases map to TRBD2. Germline CDR1 SGHNT, CDR2 YENEEA. This CDR3 spans 17 amino acids. Trimming removed 4 bases from V and 9 bases from J; junction bases left unmatched: 12. This CDR3 is CASSSRLTSGGRGEQFF. CDR3 bases: TGTGCCAGCAGCTCACGCCTGACTAGCGGGGGGCGAGGTGAGCAGTTCTTC.

V gene TRBV27 combines with J gene TRBJ1-1; 9 bases line up with TRBD1. J gave up 5 bases and V 3 bases, and 4 bases lay outside the gene matches. The CDR3 is 14 amino acids. CDR1 and CDR2 (germline): MNHEY, SMNVEV (reference sequence). The CDR3 loop reads CASSFYRGLTEAFF. CDR3 bases: TGTGCCAGCAGTTTTTACAGGGGGCTGACTGAAGCTTTCTTT.

This clonotype was detected ten times or more. The chain uses TRBV7-9 and TRBJ2-3; 8 nucleotides line up with TRBD2. V gave up 6 bases and J gave up 1 base; unmatched junction bases: 6. The CDR3 extends over 15 amino acids. Germline V gene sequence: CDR1 SEHNR, CDR2 FQNEAQ (reference sequence). CDR3 DNA sequence: TGTGCCAGCAGTTATACTAGCGGACGCACAGATACGCAGTATTTT. Amino acids: CASSYTSGRTDTQYF.

This clonotype was counted between two and nine times. The chain joins TRBV7-8 to TRBJ1-2; 8 positions agree with TRBD1. This CDR3 contains 18 residues. The V and J ends lost 1 base and 8 bases, in that order; junction bases with no gene match: 18. Germline V gene sequence: CDR1 SGHVS, CDR2 FQNEAQ. The CDR3 sequence: CASSLGGGTGGFLYGYTF. As DNA, the CDR3 is TGTGCCAGCAGCTTAGGAGGGGGGACAGGTGGCTTTCTCTACGGCTACACCTTC.

This clonotype has only a few counts. V gene TRBV4-1 combines with J gene TRBJ2-1; 10 nucleotides match TRBD2. Germline CDR1 is MGHRA and CDR2 is YSYEKL. CDR3 length equals 18 residues. The J segment lost 2 bases and the V segment lost 1 base, leaving 8 bases of the junction unmatched. The CDR3 DNA is TGCGCCAGCAGCCAAGGTAGTCGAGCGGGGGGGGCCTACAATGAGCAGTTCTTC. It is translated as CASSQGSRAGGAYNEQFF.

This clonotype was found a few times. The chain uses TRBV20-1 and TRBJ1-1, with D maybe TRBD1 (5 bases). CDR3 length equals 14 residues. V dropped 1 base and J dropped 1 base, with 10 bases sitting between them. CDR1 and CDR2 from the germline V gene are DFQATT and SNEGSKA (reference sequence). Here the CDR3 DNA reads TGCAGTGCTAGAGTGGCGGGGCAGAACACTGAAGCTTTCTTT. Its translation is CSARVAGQNTEAFF.

This clonotype was observed a few times. The chain couples TRBV4-3 to TRBJ2-3; 11 nucleotides align to TRBD2. V lost 1 base and J lost 2; bases outside the gene matches: 5. The CDR3 sequence is 17 residues long. The germline CDR1 and CDR2 sequences are LGHNA and YSLEER. The chain's CDR3 is CASSQGLAGGPTDTQYF. The CDR3 DNA sequence: TGCGCCAGCAGCCAAGGATTAGCGGGAGGGCCCACAGATACGCAGTATTTT.

V gene TRBV10-2 combines with J gene TRBJ2-1; TRBD1 agrees at 7 bases. The CDR3 spans 14 residues. CDR1 and CDR2 (germline): WSHSY, SAAADI. With 6 bases clipped from V and 5 bases from J, the junction kept 7 bases outside the gene matches. CDR3 in DNA: TGCGCCAGCAGACCGATGACAGGGAACAATGAGCAGTTCTTC. It is translated as CASRPMTGNNEQFF.